The 27 T cell receptor beta chains in this list originate from one sample, sequenced in a study of blood T cell repertoires in COVID-19. Sequencing used immunoSEQ multiplex PCR; TCRdb keeps in-frame clones, though not all of them. The sample lists just under 150,000 clones, about 83% occurring once. Sample: peripheral blood. The origin of the receptors is a woman aged 50 to 65 with active or convalescent COVID-19.

The chain carries TRBV5-4 and TRBJ2-7; 8 bases map to TRBD2. In germline, CDR1 is SGHNT, CDR2 YYREEE (reference sequence). This CDR3 is 13 amino acids long. With 3 bases clipped from V and 8 bases from J, the junction kept 7 bases outside the gene matches. The CDR3 DNA sequence: TGTGCCAGCAGCTCAGCGGGAGTTGCTCAGCAGTACTTC. As protein: CASSSAGVAQQYF.

The V gene is TRBV7-9, the J gene TRBJ1-1; tentatively, D is TRBD1 (5 bases). The V gene lost 5 bases and the J gene lost 2 bases, with 12 bases spanning the gap. Germline values: CDR1 SEHNR, CDR2 FQNEAQ (reference sequence). This CDR3 spans 14 amino acids. DNA for the CDR3: TGTGCCAGCAGCAAGGACAAGGGAAACACTGAAGCTTTCTTT. This translates into CASSKDKGNTEAFF.

This rearrangement joins TRBV2 to TRBJ1-2; tentative D call: TRBD1 (5 bases). The CDR3 runs to 14 residues. Trimming shortened V by 2 bases and J by 2 bases, and 9 bases separated the two germline ends. Germline CDR1 SNHLY, CDR2 FYNNEI. The CDR3 bases are TGTGCCAGCAGTGAACAGGGTCGCAACTATGGCTACACCTTC. Residues: CASSEQGRNYGYTF.

Of note for this clone: Other DNA sequences in this sample translate to the same CDR3. V is TRBV18 and J is TRBJ2-7, with 11 positions matching TRBD1. The CDR3 runs to 14 residues. Germline assignment: CDR1 KGHSH and CDR2 LQKENI. Trimming took 3 bases from V and 5 from J; bases not matched to a gene: 3. The CDR3 coding sequence is TGTGCCAGCTCACCCGGGACAGGGGGGGACGAGCAGTACTTC. Amino acids: CASSPGTGGDEQYF.

V gene TRBV7-9 combines with J gene TRBJ2-5; possible D gene TRBD1, 6 bases. Trimming took 2 bases from V and 5 from J, leaving 18 bases between them. CDR3 size: 16 residues. Germline V CDR1 and CDR2: SEHNR, FQNEAQ (reference sequence). The CDR3 DNA is TGTGCCAGCAGCTTATCCGGCAGGGGATGGGGGGAGACCCAGTACTTC. Translation: CASSLSGRGWGETQYF.

The rearrangement uses TRBV5-1 and TRBJ1-2; D unresolved. The ends were cut back, 1 base at V and 2 bases at J, with 6 bases in the middle. The CDR3 spans 13 residues. Germline V gene data show CDR1 as SGHRS and CDR2 as YFSETQ. This CDR3 is CASSLYSNYGYTF. In nucleotides, the CDR3 is TGCGCCAGCAGCTTGTACAGCAACTATGGCTACACCTTC.

This clone was seen once. This sequence joins TRBV28 and TRBJ1-1, with 10 bases that match TRBD1. J gave up 1 base and V 4 bases, and 6 bases lay outside the gene matches. Germline V gene data show CDR1 as MDHEN and CDR2 as SYDVKM. The CDR3 length is 16 residues. The CDR3 protein is CASSSPGTGANTEAFF. The CDR3 DNA is TGTGCCAGCAGTTCCCCCGGGACAGGGGCGAACACTGAAGCTTTCTTT.

The V and J genes are TRBV18 and TRBJ1-3; TRBD1 agrees at 7 bases. CDR1 and CDR2 (germline): KGHSH, LQKENI. V trimming: 3 bases; J trimming: 0 bases; junction bases outside the gene matches: 5. The CDR3 sequence is 16 residues long. The DNA of the CDR3 is TGTGCCAGCTCACCGGACAGGACTGCCTCTGGAAACACCATATATTTT. It is translated as CASSPDRTASGNTIYF.

The chain employs TRBV2 and TRBJ2-5; 8 bases map to TRBD2. CDR1 is SNHLY and CDR2 is FYNNEI in the germline V gene. This CDR3 spans 15 amino acids. V shed 8 bases and J 1 base; nucleotides not matched to a gene: 9. CDR3: CASGPLGLVQETQYF. The CDR3 coding sequence is TGTGCCAGCGGTCCCCTGGGACTAGTCCAAGAGACCCAGTACTTC.

The rearrangement uses TRBV5-1 and TRBJ2-5, with TRBD2 matching over 12 bases. The CDR3 length is 16 residues. V lost 4 bases to trimming and J lost 5 bases; unmatched junction nucleotides: 9. Per the germline V gene, CDR1 is SGHRS and CDR2 is YFSETQ. The CDR3 reads CASSPGLAGSHETQYF. CDR3 coding DNA: TGCGCCAGCAGCCCAGGACTAGCGGGGTCCCACGAGACCCAGTACTTC.

This clone appeared once. This chain connects TRBV13 to TRBJ1-1, with D perhaps TRBD1 (6 bases). CDR3 length: 16 amino acids. CDR1 is PRHDT and CDR2 is FYEKMQ in the germline V gene (reference sequence). V lost 4 bases and J lost 2, with 17 bases in between. This chain's CDR3 is CASSYKYRATNTEAFF. The CDR3, as DNA: TGTGCCAGCAGCTATAAATACAGGGCTACAAACACTGAAGCTTTCTTT.

The rearrangement uses TRBV28 and TRBJ1-1; a possible D gene is TRBD1 (6 bases). The CDR3 is made up of 18 amino acids. V lost 6 bases and J 1 base, leaving 24 bases between the germline ends. The germline V gene encodes CDR1 MDHEN and CDR2 SYDVKM. CDR3 protein: CASSWIGNDQGKNTEAFF. The CDR3 DNA is TGTGCCAGCAGCTGGATAGGGAATGATCAGGGGAAGAACACTGAAGCTTTCTTT.

The gene calls are TRBV6-1 and TRBJ1-5; tentatively, D is TRBD1 (6 bases). V was trimmed by 3 bases and J by 6 bases, leaving 12 bases between them. CDR3 size: 14 residues. Germline-derived CDR1 and CDR2 are MNHNS and SASEGT. CDR3 nucleotides: TGTGCCAGCAGTGATGGGCAGGGGAGTCAGCCCCAGCATTTT. Its translation is CASSDGQGSQPQHF.

This chain links TRBV6-6 with TRBJ2-7; TRBD2 agrees at 11 bases. With 7 bases clipped from V and 6 bases from J, the junction kept 8 bases outside the gene matches. The CDR3 contains 14 residues. CDR1 and CDR2 (germline): MNHNY, SVGAGI (reference sequence). The CDR3 region is CASTSSGRFSEQYF. Written as DNA, the CDR3 is TGTGCCAGCACCTCTAGCGGGAGGTTTAGCGAGCAGTACTTC.

V usage is TRBV18 and J usage is TRBJ1-1; 7 bases agree with TRBD1. The germline V gene has CDR1 KGHSH and CDR2 LQKENI. The CDR3 has 17 residues. J gave up 0 bases and V 3 bases, and 10 bases lay outside the gene matches. This CDR3 reads CASSPGIKQGLNTEAFF. DNA of the CDR3: TGTGCCAGCTCACCGGGGATCAAACAGGGGCTGAACACTGAAGCTTTCTTT.

Here the CDR3 DNA reads TGTGCCAGCAGGCTCCAAGGGACTCCCGATACGCAGTATTTT. It translates to CASRLQGTPDTQYF. This rearrangement joins TRBV2 to TRBJ2-3, with D perhaps TRBD2 (6 bases). The CDR3 extends over 14 amino acids. V was cut by 6 bases and J by 6 bases, with 16 bases left in between. Germline CDR1 and CDR2: SNHLY and FYNNEI. Filled out from reference TRBV2 and TRBJ2-3, the complete variable domain reads EPEVTQTPSHQVTQMGQEVILRCVPISNHLYFYWYRQILGQKVEFLVSFYNNEISEKSEIFDDQFSVERPDGSNFTLKIRSTKLEDSAMYFCASRLQGTPDTQYFGPGTRLTVL.

The CDR3 nucleotides read TGTGCCAGCAGTATCATCGACAGTAGCAATCAGCCCCAGCATTTT. Amino acids: CASSIIDSSNQPQHF. The rearrangement uses TRBV28 and TRBJ1-5, with D perhaps matching TRBD1 (5 bases). The germline V and J ends were trimmed by 5 bases and 0 bases, with 11 bases remaining between them. Germline CDR1 reads MDHEN; CDR2 reads SYDVKM. The CDR3 totals 15 residues.

The rearrangement uses TRBV30 and TRBJ1-6; TRBD1 matches 7 bases. Trimming cost V 5 bases and J 8 bases; bases outside gene matches: 9. From germline, CDR1 is GTSNPN and CDR2 SVGIG (reference sequence). The CDR3 has 14 amino acids. The CDR3 loop is CAWSSTGTYSPLHF. The CDR3 nucleotides read TGTGCCTGGTCCTCGACAGGGACCTATTCACCCCTCCACTTT.

The V and J genes are TRBV7-3 and TRBJ2-5; the D gene is possibly TRBD1 (6 bases). Per germline, CDR1 SGHTA and CDR2 FQGTGA. V was pared by 0 bases and J by 6 bases, with 8 bases between. The CDR3 consists of 13 residues. CDR3 nucleotides: TGTGCCAGCAGCTTAACGGACAGACAGACCCAGTACTTC. Its translation is CASSLTDRQTQYF.

This clone was found a few times. The chain links TRBV6-1 to TRBJ1-2, with unresolved D. Germline CDR1 MNHNS, CDR2 SASEGT. V was cut by 1 base and J by 3 bases, with 12 bases left in between. This CDR3 has 15 amino acids. This chain's CDR3 is CASSEVAGEDYGYTF. CDR3 coding DNA: TGTGCCAGCAGTGAAGTGGCCGGGGAGGACTATGGCTACACCTTC.

The sample holds one count of this clone. This chain uses TRBV7-9 with TRBJ2-7; tentative D call: TRBD1 (5 bases). Germline V gene sequence: CDR1 SEHNR, CDR2 FQNEAQ (reference sequence). The CDR3 has 15 amino acids. Deletions cut 5 bases from V and 5 bases from J, with 19 bases between. CDR3 amino acids: CASSQLRAVEHEQYF. CDR3 bases: TGTGCCAGCAGCCAACTCAGGGCGGTTGAACACGAGCAGTACTTC.

This clone was counted once. The chain links TRBV9 to TRBJ2-5; TRBD2 matches at 7 bases. CDR1 is SGDLS and CDR2 is YYNGEE in the germline V gene. J was trimmed by 2 bases and V by 4 bases; bases with no gene match: 8. The CDR3 totals 15 residues. CDR3 nucleotide sequence: TGTGCCAGCAGCCTACATAGCGGGTCACAAGAGACCCAGTACTTC. Translating it yields CASSLHSGSQETQYF. Complete variable domain (other parts from reference TRBV9 and TRBJ2-5): DSGVTQTPKHLITATGQRVTLRCSPRSGDLSVYWYQQSLDQGLQFLIQYYNGEERAKGNILERFSAQQFPDLHSELNLSSLELGDSALYFCASSLHSGSQETQYFGPGTRLLVL.

This chain uses TRBV18 with TRBJ1-1, with 10 bases matching TRBD1. There are 15 residues in the CDR3. Per the germline V gene, CDR1 is KGHSH and CDR2 is LQKENI. The V segment lost 2 bases and the J segment 5 bases; nucleotides outside the gene matches: 5. The chain's CDR3 is CASSPFRQGATEAFF. DNA of the CDR3: TGTGCCAGCTCACCATTCAGACAGGGGGCTACTGAAGCTTTCTTT.

This clone was seen once. The rearrangement uses TRBV30 and TRBJ2-7, with 10 bases identical to TRBD2. V was pared by 4 bases and J by 0 bases, with 15 bases of the junction left unmatched. CDR1 and CDR2 (germline): GTSNPN, SVGIG (reference sequence). There are 18 residues in the CDR3. Here the CDR3 reads CAWTPWASGGVSSYEQYF. CDR3 coding DNA: TGTGCCTGGACCCCGTGGGCTAGCGGGGGAGTAAGCTCCTACGAGCAGTACTTC.

V usage is TRBV7-2 and J usage is TRBJ2-7, with no clear D. V lost 1 base and J 2 bases, leaving 6 bases between the germline ends. Germline V lookup: CDR1 SGHTA, CDR2 FQGNSA. The length of the CDR3 is 13 residues. The CDR3 DNA follows: TGTGCCAGCAGCTTAGTCCCAGCCTACGAGCAGTACTTC. It is translated as CASSLVPAYEQYF.

The J gene is TRBJ1-2, the V gene TRBV10-3; 10 nucleotides match TRBD1. From germline, CDR1 is ENHRY and CDR2 SYGVKD. The CDR3 spans 16 residues. Trimming took 4 bases from V and 8 from J; bases not matched to a gene: 13. CDR3 in amino acids: CAISADSTGGSGGYTF. The CDR3 DNA follows: TGTGCCATCAGTGCAGACTCGACAGGGGGCTCGGGCGGCTACACCTTC.

The rearrangement links TRBV27 to TRBJ2-6; D perhaps matches TRBD2 (5 bases). V lost 11 bases, J lost 6 bases, and 14 bases lay in between. Germline V gene sequence: CDR1 MNHEY, CDR2 SMNVEV (reference sequence). The length of the CDR3 is 13 residues. The CDR3 sequence is CACRRSEANVLTF. For the CDR3, the DNA is TGTGCCTGTAGGAGGTCAGAGGCCAACGTCCTGACTTTC. Full variable domain (outside the CDR3, taken from reference TRBV27 and TRBJ2-6): EAQVTQNPRYLITVTGKKLTVTCSQNMNHEYMSWYRQDPGLGLRQIYYSMNVEVTDKGDVPEGYKVSRKEKRNFPLILESPSPNQTSLYFCACRRSEANVLTFGAGSRLTVL.